The rows below give T cell receptor beta chains drawn from one sample of a study of OX40 agonist ivuxolimab in advanced cancers. Some clones are missing from TCRdb's copy, which holds only in-frame ones; the method was immunoSEQ multiplex PCR. Of 73,000 or so clones listed, around 90% are singletons. Sample: CD4+ or CD8+ T cells sorted from blood, taken in a trial of the OX40 agonist ivuxolimab. These receptors came from an adult with an advanced solid tumor such as melanoma, head and neck, liver or kidney cancer. The CDR3 runs from the conserved cysteine through the conserved F or W. D genes are given only for firm matches. Some rows mark clone size as missing; the rest say once, few, many or name a class of expanded clone.

v_gene	j_gene	abundance	d_gene	CDR3aa	CDR3nt
TRBV11-3	TRBJ1-1	.	TRBD1	CASSLGTGGEPRFF	TGTGCCAGCAGCTTAGGGACAGGGGGCGAACCGAGGTTCTTT
TRBV5-1	TRBJ2-1	.	.	CASSLEARDNEQFF	TGCGCCAGCAGCTTGGAAGCTAGGGACAATGAGCAGTTCTTC
TRBV5-6	TRBJ1-1	.	.	CASSLVSRSEAFF	TGTGCCAGCAGCTTGGTATCCAGGTCTGAAGCTTTCTTT
TRBV30	TRBJ2-7	.	TRBD2	CAWTPGLAGYEQYF	TGTGCCTGGACCCCGGGACTAGCGGGTTACGAGCAGTACTTC
TRBV14	TRBJ2-1	.	TRBD1	CASSRNRGHHEQFF	TGTGCCAGCAGCCGTAACAGGGGGCATCATGAGCAGTTCTTC
TRBV19	TRBJ1-2	.	.	CASNERGLMVGYTF	TGTGCCAGTAATGAGCGGGGGCTTATGGTCGGCTACACCTTC
TRBV2	TRBJ1-5	.	.	CATTGGRGNQPQHF	TGTGCCACAACGGGGGGCCGGGGTAATCAGCCCCAGCATTTT
TRBV25-1	TRBJ2-3	.	.	CASGATWGHSTDTQYF	TGTGCCAGCGGAGCGACCTGGGGGCACAGCACAGATACGCAGTATTTT
TRBV14	TRBJ1-2	.	.	CASSQVGQNYGYTF	TGTGCCAGCAGCCAAGTCGGACAGAACTATGGCTACACCTTC
TRBV4-3	TRBJ2-2	.	.	CASSQENPWRDLDTGELFF	TGCGCCAGCAGCCAAGAAAACCCGTGGCGGGATCTGGACACCGGGGAGCTGTTTTTT
TRBV5-1	TRBJ2-1	.	TRBD2	CASSLIGGSLSEQFF	TGCGCCAGCAGCTTGATTGGCGGGAGCCTATCTGAGCAGTTCTTC
TRBV6-1	TRBJ2-5	.	.	CASSEARSYLKETQYF	TGTGCCAGCAGTGAAGCGCGGAGCTACTTAAAAGAGACCCAGTACTTC
TRBV7-7	TRBJ2-1	.	TRBD2	CASSPGLAGSYNEQFF	TGTGCCAGCAGCCCCGGACTAGCGGGATCCTACAATGAGCAGTTCTTC
TRBV11-3	TRBJ2-6	once	.	CASRSRSGANVLTF	TGTGCCAGCAGGAGCCGCTCTGGGGCCAACGTCCTGACTTTC
TRBV2	TRBJ2-5	.	.	CASSEKEEGFKTQYF	TGTGCCAGCAGTGAAAAAGAGGAGGGGTTCAAGACCCAGTACTTC
TRBV9	TRBJ2-7	.	TRBD2	CASSARASGMWYEQYF	TGTGCCAGCAGCGCTAGGGCTAGCGGGATGTGGTACGAGCAGTACTTC